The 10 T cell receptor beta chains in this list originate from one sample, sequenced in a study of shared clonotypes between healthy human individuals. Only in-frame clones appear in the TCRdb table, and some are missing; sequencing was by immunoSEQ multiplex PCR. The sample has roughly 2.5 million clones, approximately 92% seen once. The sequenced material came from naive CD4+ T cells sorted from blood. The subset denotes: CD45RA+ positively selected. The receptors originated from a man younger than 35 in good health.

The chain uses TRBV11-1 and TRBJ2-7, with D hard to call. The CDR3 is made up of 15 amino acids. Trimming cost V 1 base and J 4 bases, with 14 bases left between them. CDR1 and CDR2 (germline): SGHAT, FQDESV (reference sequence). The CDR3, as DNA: TGTGCCAGCAGCTTAGAGGACGCCCCCCATTACGAGCAGTACTTC. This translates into CASSLEDAPHYEQYF.

CDR3 DNA: TGTGCCAGCAGCGGGCCCGGGACAGGGGTCGCTGAGCAGTTCTTC. It codes for CASSGPGTGVAEQFF. This chain connects TRBV11-2 to TRBJ2-1; 10 nucleotides agree with TRBD1. The J segment lost 9 bases and the V segment lost 5 bases, leaving 10 bases of the junction unmatched. Germline-derived CDR1 and CDR2 are SGHAT and FQNNGV. The CDR3 has 15 residues.

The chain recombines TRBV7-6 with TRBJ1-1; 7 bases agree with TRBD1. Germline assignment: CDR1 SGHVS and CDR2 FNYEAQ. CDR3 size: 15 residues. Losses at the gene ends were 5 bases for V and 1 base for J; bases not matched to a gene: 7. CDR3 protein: CASSPGTAKNTEAFF. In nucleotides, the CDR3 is TGTGCCAGCAGCCCCGGGACAGCTAAGAACACTGAAGCTTTCTTT.

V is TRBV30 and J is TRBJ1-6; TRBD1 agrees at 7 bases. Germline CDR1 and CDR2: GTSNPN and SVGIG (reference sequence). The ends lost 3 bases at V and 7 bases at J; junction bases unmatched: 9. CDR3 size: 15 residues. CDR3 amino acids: CAWSGGKGANSPLHF. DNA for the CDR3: TGTGCCTGGAGCGGGGGGAAGGGGGCGAATTCACCCCTCCACTTT. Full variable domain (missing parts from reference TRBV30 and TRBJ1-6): SQTIHQWPATLVQPVGSPLSLECTVEGTSNPNLYWYRQAAGRGLQLLFYSVGIGQISSEVPQNLSASRPQDRQFILSSKKLLLSDSGFYLCAWSGGKGANSPLHFGNGTRLTVT.

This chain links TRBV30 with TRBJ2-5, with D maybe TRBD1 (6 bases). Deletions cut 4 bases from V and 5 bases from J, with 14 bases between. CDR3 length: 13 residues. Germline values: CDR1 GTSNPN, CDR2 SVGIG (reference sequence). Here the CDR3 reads CAWKTGKGETQYF. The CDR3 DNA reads TGTGCCTGGAAAACAGGGAAGGGGGAGACCCAGTACTTC.

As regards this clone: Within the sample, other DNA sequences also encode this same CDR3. CDR3 region: CAWSEGDTQYF. CDR3 nucleotides: TGTGCCTGGAGTGAAGGAGATACGCAGTATTTT. V is TRBV30 and J is TRBJ2-3, with D hard to call. Per the germline V gene, CDR1 is GTSNPN and CDR2 is SVGIG (reference sequence). The CDR3 covers 11 residues. Trimming removed 1 base from V and 5 bases from J, with 4 bases in between.

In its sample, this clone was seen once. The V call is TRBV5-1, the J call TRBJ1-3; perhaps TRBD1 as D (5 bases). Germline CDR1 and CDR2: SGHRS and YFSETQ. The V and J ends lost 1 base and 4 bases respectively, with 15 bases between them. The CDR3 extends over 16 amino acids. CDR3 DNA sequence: TGCGCCAGCAGCTTGCTTCAGGGAGGTATGGGAAACACCATATATTTT. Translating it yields CASSLLQGGMGNTIYF.

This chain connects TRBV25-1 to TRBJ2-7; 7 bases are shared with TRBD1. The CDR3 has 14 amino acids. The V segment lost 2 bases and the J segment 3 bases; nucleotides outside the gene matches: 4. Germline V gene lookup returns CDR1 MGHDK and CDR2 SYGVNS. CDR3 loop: CASSEAGTVYEQYF. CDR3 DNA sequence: TGTGCCAGCAGTGAAGCCGGGACAGTCTACGAGCAGTACTTC.

Written as DNA, the CDR3 is TGTGCCAGCACAGGTGGGGGCTTGGCAGATACGCAGTATTTT. This codes for CASTGGGLADTQYF. The chain carries TRBV7-2 and TRBJ2-3, with D possibly being TRBD1 (6 bases). Germline CDR1 reads SGHTA; CDR2 reads FQGNSA. CDR3 length: 14 residues. The germline V and J ends were trimmed by 7 bases and 4 bases, with 15 bases remaining between them.

The CDR3 region is CASSPTVGAVGGYTF. CDR3 sequence (DNA): TGCGCCAGCAGCCCCACCGTGGGCGCGGTTGGGGGCTACACCTTC. The rearrangement links TRBV5-1 to TRBJ1-2; D remains ambiguous. Trimming left V 4 bases short and J 8 bases short, with 21 bases between. The germline gives CDR1 SGHRS, CDR2 YFSETQ. CDR3 length: 15 amino acids.